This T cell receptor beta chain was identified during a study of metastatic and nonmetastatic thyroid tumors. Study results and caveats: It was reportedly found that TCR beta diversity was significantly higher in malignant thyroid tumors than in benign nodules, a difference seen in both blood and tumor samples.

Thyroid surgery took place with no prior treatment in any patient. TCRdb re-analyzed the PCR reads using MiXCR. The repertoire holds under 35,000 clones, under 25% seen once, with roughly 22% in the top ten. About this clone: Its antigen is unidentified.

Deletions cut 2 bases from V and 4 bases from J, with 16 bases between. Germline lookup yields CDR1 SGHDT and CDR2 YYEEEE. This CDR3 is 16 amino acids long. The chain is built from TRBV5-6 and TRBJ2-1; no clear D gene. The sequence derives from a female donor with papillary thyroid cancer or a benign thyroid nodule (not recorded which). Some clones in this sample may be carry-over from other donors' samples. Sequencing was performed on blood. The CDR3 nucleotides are TGTGCCAGCAGCTTCGTTTACCGAGCTGGGTACAATGAGCAGTTCTTC. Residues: CASSFVYRAGYNEQFF.